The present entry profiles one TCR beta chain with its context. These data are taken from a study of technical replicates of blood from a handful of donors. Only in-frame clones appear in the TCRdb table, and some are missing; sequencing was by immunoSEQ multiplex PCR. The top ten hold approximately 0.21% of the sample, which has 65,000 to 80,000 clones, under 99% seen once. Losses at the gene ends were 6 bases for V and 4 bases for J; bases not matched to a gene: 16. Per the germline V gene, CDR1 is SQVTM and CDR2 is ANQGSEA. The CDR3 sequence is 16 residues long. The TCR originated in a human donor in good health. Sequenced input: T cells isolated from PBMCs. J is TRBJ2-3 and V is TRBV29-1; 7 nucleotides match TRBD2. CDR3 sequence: CSVLKGGRWGADTQYF. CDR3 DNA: TGCAGCGTATTAAAGGGCGGGAGATGGGGGGCAGATACGCAGTATTTT.